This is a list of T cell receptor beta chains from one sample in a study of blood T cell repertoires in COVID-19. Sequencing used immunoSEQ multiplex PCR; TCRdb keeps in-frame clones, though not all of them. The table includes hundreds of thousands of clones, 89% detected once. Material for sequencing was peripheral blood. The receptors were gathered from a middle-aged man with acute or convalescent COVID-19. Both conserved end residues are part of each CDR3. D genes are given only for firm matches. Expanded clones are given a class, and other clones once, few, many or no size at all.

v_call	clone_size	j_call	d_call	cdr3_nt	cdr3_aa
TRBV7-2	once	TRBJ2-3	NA	TGTGCCAGCAGCTTATCGAGTATCACAGATACGCAGTATTTT	CASSLSSITDTQYF
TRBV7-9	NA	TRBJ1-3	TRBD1	TGTGCCAGCAGCCCCTCCGGGACAGGGGACTCTGGAAACACCATATATTTT	CASSPSGTGDSGNTIYF
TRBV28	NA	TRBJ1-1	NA	TGTGCCAGCAGCCAGCCAACGGGGGTGCTGGACACTGAAGCTTTCTTT	CASSQPTGVLDTEAFF
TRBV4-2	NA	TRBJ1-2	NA	TGTGCCAGCAGCCAACCTGCCGTTGAGGTAATTGGCTACACCTTC	CASSQPAVEVIGYTF
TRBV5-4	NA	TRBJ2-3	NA	TGTGCCAGCAGCTTGGATACAGGGATAAGCACAGATACGCAGTATTTT	CASSLDTGISTDTQYF
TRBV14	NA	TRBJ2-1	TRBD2	TGTGCCAGCAGCCGACTAGCGGGAGTATTACGCTCCTACAATGAGCAGTTCTTC	CASSRLAGVLRSYNEQFF
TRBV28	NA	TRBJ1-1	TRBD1	TGTGCCAGCAGTCCCCGATTGGGACAGTTGAACACTGAAGCTTTCTTT	CASSPRLGQLNTEAFF
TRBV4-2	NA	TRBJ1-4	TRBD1	TGTGCCAGCAGCCAAGGGACAGGGGCCGGAGGTAATGAAAAACTGTTTTTT	CASSQGTGAGGNEKLFF
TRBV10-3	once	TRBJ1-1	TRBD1	TGTGCCATCAGTGAGTCGAAGAGGGACAGGGGAATCCCTTTCTTT	CAISESKRDRGIPFF
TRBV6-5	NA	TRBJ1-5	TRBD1	TGTGCCAGCAGCTTACAGGGGTACGACAATCAGCCCCAGCATTTT	CASSLQGYDNQPQHF
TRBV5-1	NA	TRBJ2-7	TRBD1	TGCGCCAGCACATATGTCTTAACAGGGGGCGATTACGAGCAGTACTTC	CASTYVLTGGDYEQYF
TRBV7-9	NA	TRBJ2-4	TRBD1	TGTGCCAGCAGCTTGACAGGGGAGTGGGGCAAAAACATTCAGTACTTC	CASSLTGEWGKNIQYF
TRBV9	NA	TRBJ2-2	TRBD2	TGTGCCAGCAGCGTAGGTTTGAGACTAGCGACCGGGGAGCTGTTTTTT	CASSVGLRLATGELFF
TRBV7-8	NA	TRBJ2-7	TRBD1	TGTGCCAGCAGCCGAAGGACAGGGGCACACGAGCAGTACTTC	CASSRRTGAHEQYF
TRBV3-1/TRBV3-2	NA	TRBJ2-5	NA	TGTGCCAGCAGCCCCCTGCCCGGGGCAGGGAGGATAACAGAGACCCAGTACTTC	CASSPLPGAGRITETQYF
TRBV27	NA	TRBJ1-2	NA	TGTGCCAGCAGTTTTCGGACAGCTGATGGCTACACCTTC	CASSFRTADGYTF
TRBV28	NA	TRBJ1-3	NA	TGTGCCAGCAGTTTACGGGGATCTGGAAACACCATATATTTT	CASSLRGSGNTIYF
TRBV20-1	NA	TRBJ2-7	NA	TGCACCTCGGGTGACGAGCAGTACTTC	CTSGDEQYF
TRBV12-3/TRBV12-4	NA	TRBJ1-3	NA	TGTGCCAGCAGTTTTCAGGGCGGCTCCATATATTTT	CASSFQGGSIYF
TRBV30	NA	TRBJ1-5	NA	TGTGCCTGGGGCACGGAGGGCCATCAGCCCCAGCATTTT	CAWGTEGHQPQHF
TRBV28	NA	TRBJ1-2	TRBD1	TGTGCCAGCAGATTCACTTTATCGGGCAGGGGGGTCCCCTATGGCTACACCTTC	CASRFTLSGRGVPYGYTF
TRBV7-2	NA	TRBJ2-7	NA	TGTGCCAGCAGCCCCAGAATCAGCTCCTACGAGCAGTACTTC	CASSPRISSYEQYF
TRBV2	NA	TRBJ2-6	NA	TGTGCCAGCGGCCAATTCAGGGGGGCGGCGAGGGCCAACGTCCTGACTTTC	CASGQFRGAARANVLTF
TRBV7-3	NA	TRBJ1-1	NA	TGTGCCAGCAGCCTAACGTCGAGCATGAACACTGAAGCTTTCTTT	CASSLTSSMNTEAFF
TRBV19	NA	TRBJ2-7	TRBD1	TGTGCCAGTAGGGAGGGACAGGGACTAACCTACGAGCAGTACTTC	CASREGQGLTYEQYF
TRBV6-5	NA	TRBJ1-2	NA	TGTGCCAGCAGAGAGACAGCGAACTATGGCTACACCTTC	CASRETANYGYTF
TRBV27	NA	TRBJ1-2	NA	TGTGCCAGCAGTTTGAGGGGGTATGGCTACACCTTC	CASSLRGYGYTF
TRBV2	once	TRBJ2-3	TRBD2	TGTGCCGGGAAAAGCGGGGTTGGCACAGATACGCAGTATTTT	CAGKSGVGTDTQYF
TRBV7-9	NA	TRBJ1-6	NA	TGTGCCGTACAGGGTTTAGGCTATTCACCCCTCCACTTT	CAVQGLGYSPLHF
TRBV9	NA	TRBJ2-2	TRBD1	TGTGCCAGCAGCGTAGAGGGACAGGGATACACCGGGGAGCTGTTTTTT	CASSVEGQGYTGELFF
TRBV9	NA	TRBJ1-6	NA	TGTGCCAGCAGCGTAGGACAGGATCATAATTCACCCCTCCACTTT	CASSVGQDHNSPLHF
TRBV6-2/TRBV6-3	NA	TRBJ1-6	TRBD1	TGTGCCAGCAGTTCCCCCGGACAGGGGACCTATAATTCACCCCTCCACTTT	CASSSPGQGTYNSPLHF
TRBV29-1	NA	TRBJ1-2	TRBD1	TGCAGCGTTGAAGGTGGACAGGCCTACACCTTC	CSVEGGQAYTF
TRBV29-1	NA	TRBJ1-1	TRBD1	TGCAGCGCTGCAGGGGGCTCGGGCACTGAAGCTTTCTTT	CSAAGGSGTEAFF
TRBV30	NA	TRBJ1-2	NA	TGTGCCTGGAGGGTGTTCGGGGGGGCAGGGTTCCAAGCTAACTATGGCTACACCTTC	CAWRVFGGAGFQANYGYTF
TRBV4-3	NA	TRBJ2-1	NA	TGCGCCAGCAGCCTCCGATCGCTCCAGACCCGGGGTGAGCAGTTCTTC	CASSLRSLQTRGEQFF
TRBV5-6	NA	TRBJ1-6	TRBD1	TGTGCCAGCAGCTTCATAACAGGGGGGAATTCACCCCTCCACTTT	CASSFITGGNSPLHF
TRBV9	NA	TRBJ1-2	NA	TGTGCCAGCAGCGTAGCTGGGCAGGGGTCTGGCTACACCTTC	CASSVAGQGSGYTF
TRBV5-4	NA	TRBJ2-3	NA	TGTGCCAGCAGCTTGGAAGGGGCTCGGGATACGCAGTATTTT	CASSLEGARDTQYF
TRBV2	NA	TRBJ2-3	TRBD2	TGTGCCAGCAGACCGGGACTACCGGCCGCGGATACGCAGTATTTT	CASRPGLPAADTQYF
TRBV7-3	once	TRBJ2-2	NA	TGTGCCAGCAGCTTAAACCCAGGGTTTGGGGAGCTGTTTTTT	CASSLNPGFGELFF
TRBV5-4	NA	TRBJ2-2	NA	TGTGCCAGCAGCTCCCGCCTCGGGGTGGACACCGGGGAGCTGTTTTTT	CASSSRLGVDTGELFF
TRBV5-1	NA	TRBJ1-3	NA	TGCGCCAGCAGTTTCTCCGGGACAAACGGGAACACCATATATTTT	CASSFSGTNGNTIYF
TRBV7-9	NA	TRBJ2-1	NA	TGTGCCAGCAGCCCCAGGACTAAGTACGAGCAGTTCTTC	CASSPRTKYEQFF
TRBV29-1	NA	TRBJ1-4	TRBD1	TGCAGCGCAGGGGACAGCTACCTTCCAACTAATGAAAAACTGTTTTTT	CSAGDSYLPTNEKLFF